What follows are 10 T cell receptor beta chains derived from one specimen sequenced in a study of T-cell memory formation after mild COVID-19. TCRdb processed the 5' RACE reads anew with MiXCR; each CDR3 protein has one entry. The data show 390,000 or so distinct CDR3 sequences, around a sixth seen once. Sequenced material: PBMCs or a T cell subset sorted from them (not recorded which). These receptors all come from a man aged 18 to 29 who had mild COVID-19 (a few samples of this study predate the infection). Cell type and time point are not known.

The CDR3 region has the DNA TGTGCCAGCAGCCCGACAATGAGGACAGGCCAGCTTTTAGGGACCCAGTACTTC. Protein: CASSPTMRTGQLLGTQYF. The chain carries TRBV5-6 and TRBJ2-5, with 7 nucleotides matching TRBD1. V dropped 4 bases and J dropped 7; count of bases not matched to a gene: 22. This CDR3 is 18 amino acids long. The V gene's germline CDR1 is SGHDT and CDR2 YYEEEE.

This clonotype was observed a few times. The V gene is TRBV4-3, the J gene TRBJ1-2; tentatively, D is TRBD1 (6 bases). In germline, CDR1 is LGHNA, CDR2 YSLEER. Trimming took off 0 bases at V and 8 bases at J, with 19 bases between the two ends. CDR3 length: 16 amino acids. In nucleotides, the CDR3 is TGCGCCAGCAGCCAAGACCGACAGGCATGGTTTCCGGGCTACACCTTC. Protein product: CASSQDRQAWFPGYTF.

The rearrangement uses TRBV5-1 and TRBJ2-7; 10 bases align to TRBD1. There are 14 residues in the CDR3. The ends lost 3 bases at V and 2 bases at J; junction bases unmatched: 2. Germline loops: CDR1 SGHRS, CDR2 YFSETQ. CDR3 sequence reads: CASSSGTGAYEQYV. CDR3 bases: TGCGCCAGCAGCTCCGGGACAGGGGCCTACGAGCAGTACGTC.

The chain links TRBV4-3 to TRBJ2-3; D is uncertain. V was shortened by 0 bases and J by 0 bases, with 13 bases between the two germline ends. The germline CDR1 and CDR2 sequences are LGHNA and YSLEER. The CDR3 is 17 amino acids. CDR3 in amino acids: CASSQDPGWRSTDTQYF. The CDR3 coding sequence is TGCGCCAGCAGCCAAGATCCCGGTTGGAGAAGCACAGATACGCAGTATTTT.

The J gene is TRBJ2-1, the V gene TRBV5-6; D not certain. V lost 4 bases and J 4 bases, leaving 12 bases between the germline ends. Germline-derived CDR1 and CDR2 are SGHDT and YYEEEE. This CDR3 has 14 residues. CDR3 region: CASSGPAYYNEQFF. The CDR3 nucleotides read TGTGCCAGCAGCGGTCCGGCTTATTACAATGAGCAGTTCTTC. The variable domain in full, completed from reference TRBV5-6 and TRBJ2-1, reads DAGVTQSPTHLIKTRGQQVTLRCSPKSGHDTVSWYQQALGQGPQFIFQYYEEEERQRGNFPDRFSGHQFPNYSSELNVNALLLGDSALYLCASSGPAYYNEQFFGPGTRLTVL.

V gene TRBV20-1 combines with J gene TRBJ1-1; D gene ambiguous. This CDR3 is 14 amino acids long. The V end was cut by 5 bases, the J end by 5 bases, with 18 bases between. Germline CDR1 reads DFQATT; CDR2 reads SNEGSKA (reference sequence). As DNA, the CDR3 is TGCAGTGCTTCGGGCCTAGGGTTGGTGACTGAAGCTTTCTTT. Its protein is CSASGLGLVTEAFF.

This clonotype was observed a few times. The chain combines TRBV6-1 with TRBJ2-4; D possibly corresponds to TRBD2 (6 bases). V dropped 6 bases and J dropped 0 bases, with 15 bases sitting between them. There are 16 residues in the CDR3. Germline V gene sequence: CDR1 MNHNS, CDR2 SASEGT. The chain's CDR3 is CASSAPGLLAKNIQYF. The CDR3 DNA follows: TGTGCCAGCAGCGCCCCGGGACTTTTAGCCAAAAACATTCAGTACTTC.

This clonotype has more than one count but fewer than ten. This chain connects TRBV25-1 to TRBJ1-1, with D tentatively TRBD1 (6 bases). V was shortened by 9 bases and J by 6 bases, with 17 bases between the two germline ends. The CDR3 consists of 13 residues. Per germline, CDR1 MGHDK and CDR2 SYGVNS. CDR3 in DNA: TGTGCCAGTTGGGGGCAGGGCGGACCTGAAGCTTTCTTT. It codes for CASWGQGGPEAFF.

In its sample, this clonotype was seen a few times. V gene TRBV20-1 combines with J gene TRBJ1-6; no clear D. CDR3 length equals 15 residues. The V and J ends lost 0 bases and 6 bases respectively, with 12 bases between them. From germline, CDR1 is DFQATT and CDR2 SNEGSKA (reference sequence). CDR3 in amino acids: CSARDFRTSNSPLHF. The CDR3 nucleotides read TGCAGTGCTAGAGACTTCCGGACGTCTAATTCACCCCTCCACTTT.

A few counts support this clonotype. This chain connects TRBV20-1 to TRBJ1-5; 8 positions match TRBD1. The CDR3 spans 14 residues. Germline-derived CDR1 and CDR2 are DFQATT and SNEGSKA (reference sequence). The J segment lost 4 bases and the V segment lost 6 bases, leaving 8 bases of the junction unmatched. This CDR3 reads CSAETGTGNQPQHF. The CDR3 nucleotides are TGCAGTGCAGAAACCGGGACAGGTAATCAGCCCCAGCATTTT.